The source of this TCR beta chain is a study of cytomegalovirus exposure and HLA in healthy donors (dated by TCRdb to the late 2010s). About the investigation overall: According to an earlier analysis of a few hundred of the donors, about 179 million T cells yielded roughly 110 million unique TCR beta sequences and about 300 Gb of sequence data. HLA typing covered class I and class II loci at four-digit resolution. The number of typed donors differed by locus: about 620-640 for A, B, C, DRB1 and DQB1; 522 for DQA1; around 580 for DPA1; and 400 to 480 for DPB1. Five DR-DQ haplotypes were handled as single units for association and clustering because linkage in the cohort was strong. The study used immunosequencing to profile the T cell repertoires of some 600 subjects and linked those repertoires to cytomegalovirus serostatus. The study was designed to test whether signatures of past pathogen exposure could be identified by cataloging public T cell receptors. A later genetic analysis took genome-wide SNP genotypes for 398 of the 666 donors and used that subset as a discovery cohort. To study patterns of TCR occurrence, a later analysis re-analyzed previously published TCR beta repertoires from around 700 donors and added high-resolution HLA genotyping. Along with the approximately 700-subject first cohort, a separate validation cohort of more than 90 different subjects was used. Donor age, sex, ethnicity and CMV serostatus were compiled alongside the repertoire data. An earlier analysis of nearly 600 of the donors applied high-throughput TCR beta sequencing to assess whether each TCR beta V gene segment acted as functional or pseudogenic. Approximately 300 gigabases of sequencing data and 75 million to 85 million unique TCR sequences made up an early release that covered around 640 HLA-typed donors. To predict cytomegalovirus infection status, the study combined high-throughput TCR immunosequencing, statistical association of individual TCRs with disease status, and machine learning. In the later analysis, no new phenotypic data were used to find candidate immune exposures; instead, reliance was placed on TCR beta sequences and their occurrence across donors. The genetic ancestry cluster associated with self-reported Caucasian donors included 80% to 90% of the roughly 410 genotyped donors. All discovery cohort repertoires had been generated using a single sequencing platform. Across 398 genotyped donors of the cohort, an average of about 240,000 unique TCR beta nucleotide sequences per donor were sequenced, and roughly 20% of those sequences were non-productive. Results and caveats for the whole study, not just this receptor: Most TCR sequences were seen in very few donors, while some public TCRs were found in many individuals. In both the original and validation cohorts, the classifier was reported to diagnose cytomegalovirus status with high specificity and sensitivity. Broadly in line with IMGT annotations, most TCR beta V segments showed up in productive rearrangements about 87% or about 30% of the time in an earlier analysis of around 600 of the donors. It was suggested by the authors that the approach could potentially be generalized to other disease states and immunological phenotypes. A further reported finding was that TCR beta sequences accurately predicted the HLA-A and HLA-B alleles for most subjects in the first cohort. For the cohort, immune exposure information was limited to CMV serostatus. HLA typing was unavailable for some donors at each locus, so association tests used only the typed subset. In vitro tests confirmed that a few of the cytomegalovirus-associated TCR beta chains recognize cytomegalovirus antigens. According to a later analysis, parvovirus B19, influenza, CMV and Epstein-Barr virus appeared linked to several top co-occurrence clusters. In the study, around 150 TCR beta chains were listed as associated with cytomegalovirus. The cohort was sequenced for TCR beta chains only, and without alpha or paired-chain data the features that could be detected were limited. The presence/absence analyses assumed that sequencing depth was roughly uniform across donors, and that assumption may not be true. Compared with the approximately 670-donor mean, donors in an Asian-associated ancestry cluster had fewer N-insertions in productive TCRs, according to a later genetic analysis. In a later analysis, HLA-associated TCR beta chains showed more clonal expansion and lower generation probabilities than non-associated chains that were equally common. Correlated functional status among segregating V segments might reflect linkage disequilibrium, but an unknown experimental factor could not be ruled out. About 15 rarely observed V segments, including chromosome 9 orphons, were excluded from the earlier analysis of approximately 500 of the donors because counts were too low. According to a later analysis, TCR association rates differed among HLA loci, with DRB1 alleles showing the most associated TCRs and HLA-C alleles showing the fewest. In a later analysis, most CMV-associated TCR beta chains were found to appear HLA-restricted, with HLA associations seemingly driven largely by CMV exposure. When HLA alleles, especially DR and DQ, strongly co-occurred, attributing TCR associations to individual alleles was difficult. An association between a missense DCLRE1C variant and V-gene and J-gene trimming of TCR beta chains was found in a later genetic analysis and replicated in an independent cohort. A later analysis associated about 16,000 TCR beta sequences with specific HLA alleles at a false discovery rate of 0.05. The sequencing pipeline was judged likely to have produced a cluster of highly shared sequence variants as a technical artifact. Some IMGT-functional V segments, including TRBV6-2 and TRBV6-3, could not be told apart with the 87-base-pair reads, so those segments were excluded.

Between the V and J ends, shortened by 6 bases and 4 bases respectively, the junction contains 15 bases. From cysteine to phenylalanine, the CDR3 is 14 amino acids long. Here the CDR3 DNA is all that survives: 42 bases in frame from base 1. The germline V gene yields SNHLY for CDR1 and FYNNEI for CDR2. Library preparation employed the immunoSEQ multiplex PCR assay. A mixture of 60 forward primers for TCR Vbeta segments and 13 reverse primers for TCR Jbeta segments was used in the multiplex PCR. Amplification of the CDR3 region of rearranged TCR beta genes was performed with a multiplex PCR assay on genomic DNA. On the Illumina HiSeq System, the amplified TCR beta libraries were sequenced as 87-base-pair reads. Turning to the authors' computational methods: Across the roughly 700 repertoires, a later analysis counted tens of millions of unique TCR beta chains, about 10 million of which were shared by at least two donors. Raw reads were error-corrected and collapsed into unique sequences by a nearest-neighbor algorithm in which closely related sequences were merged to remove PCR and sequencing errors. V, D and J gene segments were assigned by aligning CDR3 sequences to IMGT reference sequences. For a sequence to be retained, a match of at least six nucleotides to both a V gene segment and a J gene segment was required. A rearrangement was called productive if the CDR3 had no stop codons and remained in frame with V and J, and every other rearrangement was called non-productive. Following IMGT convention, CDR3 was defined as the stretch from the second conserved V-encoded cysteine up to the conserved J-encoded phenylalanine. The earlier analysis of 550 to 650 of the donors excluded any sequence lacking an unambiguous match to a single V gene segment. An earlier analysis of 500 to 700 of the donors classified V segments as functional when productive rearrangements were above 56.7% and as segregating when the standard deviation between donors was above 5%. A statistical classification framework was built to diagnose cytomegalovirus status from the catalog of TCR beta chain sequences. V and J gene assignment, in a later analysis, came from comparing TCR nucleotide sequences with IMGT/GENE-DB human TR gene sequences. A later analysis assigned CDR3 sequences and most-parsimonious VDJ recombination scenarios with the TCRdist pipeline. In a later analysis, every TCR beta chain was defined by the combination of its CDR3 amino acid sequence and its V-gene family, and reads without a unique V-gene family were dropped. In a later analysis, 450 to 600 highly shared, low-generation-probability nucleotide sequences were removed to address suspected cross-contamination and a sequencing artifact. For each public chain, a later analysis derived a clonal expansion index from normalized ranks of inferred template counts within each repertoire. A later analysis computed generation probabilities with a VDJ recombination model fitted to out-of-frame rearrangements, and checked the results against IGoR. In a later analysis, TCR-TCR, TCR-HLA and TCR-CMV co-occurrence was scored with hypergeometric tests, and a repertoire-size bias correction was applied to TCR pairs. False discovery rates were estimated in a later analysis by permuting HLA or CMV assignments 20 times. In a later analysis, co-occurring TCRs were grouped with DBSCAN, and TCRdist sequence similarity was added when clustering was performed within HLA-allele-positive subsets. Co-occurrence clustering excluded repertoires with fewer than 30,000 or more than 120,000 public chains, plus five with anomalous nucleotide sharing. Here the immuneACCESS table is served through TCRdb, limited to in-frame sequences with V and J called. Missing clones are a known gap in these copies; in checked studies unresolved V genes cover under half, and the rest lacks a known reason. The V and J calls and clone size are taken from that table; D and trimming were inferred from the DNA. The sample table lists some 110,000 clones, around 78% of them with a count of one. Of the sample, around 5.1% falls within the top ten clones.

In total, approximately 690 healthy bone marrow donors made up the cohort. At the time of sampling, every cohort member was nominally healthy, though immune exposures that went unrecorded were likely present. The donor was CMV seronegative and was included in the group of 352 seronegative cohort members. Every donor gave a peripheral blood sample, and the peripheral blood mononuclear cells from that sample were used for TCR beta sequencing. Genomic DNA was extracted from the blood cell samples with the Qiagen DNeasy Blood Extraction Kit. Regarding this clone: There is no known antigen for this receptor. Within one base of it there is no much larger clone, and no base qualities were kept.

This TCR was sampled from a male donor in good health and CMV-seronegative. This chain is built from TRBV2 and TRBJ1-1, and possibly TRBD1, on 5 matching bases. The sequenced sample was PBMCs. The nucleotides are TGTGCCAGCAGCCAGGACGGGGGAGGCACTGAAGCTTTCTTT. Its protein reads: CASSQDGGGTEAFF.